This T cell receptor beta chain is drawn from a study of T-cell memory formation after mild COVID-19. TCRdb redid the calling of the 5' RACE reads with MiXCR, one entry per CDR3 protein. Among around 190,000 distinct CDR3 sequences listed, under 20% were seen once. The study, taken as a whole, reports: The CD4+ clones that contracted clustered mainly within CM and EM, and the CD8+ clones concentrated in EMRA. The second-wave clones peaking on day 37 were not confirmed as SARS-CoV-2-specific.

The CDR3 contains 13 residues. V lost 4 bases and J lost 2, with 8 bases in between. Germline V gene data show CDR1 as MNHEY and CDR2 as SVGAGI. As for this clonotype: What it recognizes is unknown.

The receptor's source is a man younger than 35 who had mild COVID-19 (a few samples of this study predate the infection). Cell type and time point are not known. The chain recombines TRBV6-5 with TRBJ1-2; no reliable D call. What was sequenced was PBMCs or a T cell subset sorted from them (not recorded which). As DNA, the CDR3 is TGTGCCAGCAGTTTGGGGAGGAACTATGGCTACACCTTC. Translated, it gives CASSLGRNYGYTF.